Below are 7 T cell receptor beta chains sequenced from a single sample in a study of regulatory T cells in long-lasting Graves disease. Time point: persistent/refractory GD, antithyroid drugs over 5 years with positive TRAb. From RNA extracted from PBMCs, the TCR library was made. CDR3-region Arm-PCR and iRepertoire HTBI primers produced the TCR beta libraries. From the multiplex PCR reads, TCRdb called clonotypes with MiXCR, one entry per CDR3 protein. The sample carries 400,000 to 500,000 distinct CDR3 sequences, roughly 21% recorded once. This specimen consisted of peripheral blood mononuclear cells (PBMCs), obtained when the disease was refractory, from a patient treated with antithyroid drugs. The receptors originated from a female donor with Graves disease.

The chain employs TRBV3-1 and TRBJ2-3; D is undetermined. The CDR3 runs 14 residues. Germline CDR1 reads LGHDT; CDR2 reads YNNKEL (reference sequence). Deletions cut 4 bases from V and 4 bases from J, with 12 bases between. CDR3 region: CASSPGVHPDTQYF. The CDR3 DNA is TGTGCCAGCAGCCCTGGCGTGCACCCAGATACGCAGTATTTT.

The sample holds many counts of this clonotype. This sequence joins TRBV5-1 and TRBJ2-2; perhaps TRBD1 as D (5 bases). This CDR3 comprises 12 residues. V lost 2 bases and J 7 bases, leaving 6 bases between the germline ends. CDR1 is SGHRS, CDR2 YFSETQ, per germline. CDR3 region: CASSLQVGELFF. The CDR3 nucleotides are TGCGCCAGCAGCTTACAGGTCGGGGAGCTGTTTTTT. Complete variable domain (other parts from reference TRBV5-1 and TRBJ2-2): KAGVTQTPRYLIKTRGQQVTLSCSPISGHRSVSWYQQTPGQGLQFLFEYFSETQRNKGNFPGRFSGRQFSNSRSEMNVSTLELGDSALYLCASSLQVGELFFGEGSRLTVL.

This clonotype was observed many times. The chain couples TRBV10-1 to TRBJ2-2, with D maybe TRBD2 (5 bases). The CDR3 sequence is 13 residues long. Trimming took 5 bases from V and 6 from J, leaving 10 bases between them. The V gene's germline CDR1 is WNHNN and CDR2 SYGVQD (reference sequence). CDR3 sequence reads: CASSRGLAGELFF. In DNA, the CDR3 is TGCGCCAGCAGTCGGGGTTTGGCCGGGGAGCTGTTTTTT.

In its sample, this clonotype was seen many times. The chain employs TRBV7-8 and TRBJ2-7; perhaps TRBD2 as D (6 bases). From germline, CDR1 is SGHVS and CDR2 FQNEAQ. Trimming took off 0 bases at V and 7 bases at J, with 13 bases between the two ends. CDR3 length: 14 residues. CDR3 sequence: CASSLAAGSWEQYF. Written as DNA, the CDR3 is TGTGCCAGCAGCTTAGCCGCCGGGAGCTGGGAGCAGTACTTC.

The chain links TRBV19 to TRBJ2-5; D remains ambiguous. The V end was cut by 6 bases, the J end by 2 bases, with 10 bases between. The CDR3 spans 13 residues. Per the germline V gene, CDR1 is LNHDA and CDR2 is SQIVND (reference sequence). The CDR3 DNA reads TGTGCCAGTAGGGTAAGCGCTCAAGAGACCCAGTACTTC. It translates to CASRVSAQETQYF.

This clonotype was recorded a few times. The rearrangement links TRBV12-3 or TRBV12-4 to TRBJ2-7; D possibly matches TRBD1 or TRBD2 (7 bases each). The CDR3 extends over 14 amino acids. V lost 5 bases to trimming and J lost 4 bases, with 15 bases between them. Written as DNA, the CDR3 is TGTGCCAGCAGTATGGCAGGGGGAGGGTACGAGCAGTACTTC. As protein: CASSMAGGGYEQYF.

This clonotype was detected many times. V usage is TRBV15 and J usage is TRBJ2-7; 9 bases agree with TRBD2. The V and J ends lost 8 bases and 2 bases, in that order; junction bases with no gene match: 4. This CDR3 spans 13 amino acids. The germline CDR1 and CDR2 sequences are LNHNV and YYDKDF (reference sequence). This CDR3 reads CATSSGTTYEQYF. The CDR3 DNA reads TGTGCCACCTCTAGCGGGACCACCTACGAGCAGTACTTC.